This T cell receptor (beta chain) appears in the sequencing data of a study of T cell responses to AZD1222 COVID-19 vaccine. Whole-study results and caveats: Variant regions that are unmutated are reportedly the target of nearly half of spike-specific TCRs. Females made up more of the donors, who were largely white British, and clonal diversity may have come out too low. The study found vaccine-associated CD4 TCRs spanning spike, dominant at 160-218 and 743-854. There were repertoire samples only from the period after the peak T cell response.

Generated by immunoSEQ multiplex PCR, the TCRdb table keeps only in-frame clones and is missing some. The sample gives about 150,000 clones, over 75% of which show up once; 1.5% to 2% is in the top ten. This CDR3 spans 16 amino acids. After removal of 0 bases from V and 6 bases from J, the junction contained 7 bases not matched to a gene. CDR1 is SGHNT, CDR2 YENEEA, per germline. Worth noting for this clone: Its antigen is not identified.

This TCR was recovered from an adult in good health. V usage is TRBV11-3 and J usage is TRBJ2-1, with 8 bases fitting TRBD1. This specimen was peripheral blood, taken on day 0 of AZD1222 vaccination. The CDR3 nucleotides are TGTGCCAGCAGCTTAGAGGGGACAGGACCGTCCAATGAGCAGTTCTTC. Encoded protein: CASSLEGTGPSNEQFF.